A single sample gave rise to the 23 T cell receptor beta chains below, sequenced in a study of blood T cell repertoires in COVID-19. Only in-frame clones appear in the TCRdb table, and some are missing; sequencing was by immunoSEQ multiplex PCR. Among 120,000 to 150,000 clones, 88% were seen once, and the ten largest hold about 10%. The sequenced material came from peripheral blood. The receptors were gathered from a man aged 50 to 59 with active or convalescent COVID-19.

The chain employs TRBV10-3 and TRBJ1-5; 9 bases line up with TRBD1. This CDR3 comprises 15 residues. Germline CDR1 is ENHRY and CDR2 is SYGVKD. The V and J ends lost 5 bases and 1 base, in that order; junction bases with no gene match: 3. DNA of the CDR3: TGTGCCATCAGTCGGACAGGGGACAGCAATCAGCCCCAGCATTTT. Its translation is CAISRTGDSNQPQHF.

CDR3 nucleotide sequence: TGTGCCAGCAGCTTGGGCAGGGCCTACGAGCAGTACTTC. Translating it yields CASSLGRAYEQYF. V gene TRBV5-4 combines with J gene TRBJ2-7, with D possibly matching TRBD1 (5 bases). Trimming pared 0 bases from V and 2 bases from J, leaving 6 bases between. The CDR3 contains 13 residues. CDR1 SGHNT and CDR2 YYREEE come from the germline V gene (reference sequence).

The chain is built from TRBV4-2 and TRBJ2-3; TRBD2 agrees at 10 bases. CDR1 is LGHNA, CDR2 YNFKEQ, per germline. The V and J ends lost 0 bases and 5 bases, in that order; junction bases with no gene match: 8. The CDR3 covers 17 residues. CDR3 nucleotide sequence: TGTGCCAGCAGCCAAGAAGGAAGCGGGAGGGCCGAAGATACGCAGTATTTT. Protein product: CASSQEGSGRAEDTQYF.

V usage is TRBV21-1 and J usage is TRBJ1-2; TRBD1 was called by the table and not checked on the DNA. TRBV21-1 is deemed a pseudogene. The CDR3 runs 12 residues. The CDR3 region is CASIGRDYGYTF. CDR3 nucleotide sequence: TGTGCCAGCATTGGCCGTGACTATGGCTACACCTTC.

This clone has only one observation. CDR3 DNA: TGTGCCAGCAGCTTAGTCGTGGGGGGAGGCACAGATACGCAGTATTTT. Translating gives CASSLVVGGGTDTQYF. V usage is TRBV7-2 and J usage is TRBJ2-3; D possibly corresponds to TRBD2 (6 bases). The CDR3 runs to 16 residues. V was trimmed by 1 base and J by 1 base, leaving 12 bases between them. Germline V lookup: CDR1 SGHTA, CDR2 FQGNSA.

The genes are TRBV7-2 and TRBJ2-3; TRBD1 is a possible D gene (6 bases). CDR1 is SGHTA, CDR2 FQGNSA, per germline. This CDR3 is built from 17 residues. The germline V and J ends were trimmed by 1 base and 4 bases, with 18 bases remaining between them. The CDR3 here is CASSLDYTGIGSDTQYF. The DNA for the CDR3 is TGTGCCAGCAGCTTAGATTACACAGGGATCGGGTCAGATACGCAGTATTTT.

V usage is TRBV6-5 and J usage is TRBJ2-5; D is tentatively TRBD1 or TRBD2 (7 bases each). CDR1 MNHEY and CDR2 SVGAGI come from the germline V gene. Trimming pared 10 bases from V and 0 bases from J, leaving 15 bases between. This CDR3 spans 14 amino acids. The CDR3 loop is CATRGGTYQETQYF. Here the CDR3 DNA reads TGTGCCACCAGGGGGGGAACGTACCAAGAGACCCAGTACTTC.

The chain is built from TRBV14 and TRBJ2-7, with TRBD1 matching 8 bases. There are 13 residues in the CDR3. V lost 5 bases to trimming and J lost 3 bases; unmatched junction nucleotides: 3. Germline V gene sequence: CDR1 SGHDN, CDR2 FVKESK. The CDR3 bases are TGTGCCAGCAGCTGGACAGGGTACTACGAGCAGTACTTC. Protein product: CASSWTGYYEQYF.

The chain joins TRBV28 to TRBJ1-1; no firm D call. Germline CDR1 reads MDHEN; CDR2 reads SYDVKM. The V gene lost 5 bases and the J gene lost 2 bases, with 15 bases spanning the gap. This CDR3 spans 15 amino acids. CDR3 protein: CASSRPQITNTEAFF. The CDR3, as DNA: TGTGCCAGCAGTCGACCACAGATTACTAACACTGAAGCTTTCTTT.

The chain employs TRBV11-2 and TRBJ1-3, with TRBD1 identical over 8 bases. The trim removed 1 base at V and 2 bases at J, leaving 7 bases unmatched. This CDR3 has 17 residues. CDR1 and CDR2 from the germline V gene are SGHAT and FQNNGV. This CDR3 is CASSLANRGYTGNTIYF. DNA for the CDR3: TGTGCCAGCAGCTTAGCAAACAGGGGGTATACTGGAAACACCATATATTTT.

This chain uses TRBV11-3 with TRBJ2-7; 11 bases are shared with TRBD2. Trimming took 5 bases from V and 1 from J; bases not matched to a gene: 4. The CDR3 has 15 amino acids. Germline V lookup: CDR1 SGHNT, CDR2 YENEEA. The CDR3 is CASSLAGGGSYEQYF. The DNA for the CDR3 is TGTGCCAGCAGCCTAGCGGGAGGAGGTTCCTACGAGCAGTACTTC.

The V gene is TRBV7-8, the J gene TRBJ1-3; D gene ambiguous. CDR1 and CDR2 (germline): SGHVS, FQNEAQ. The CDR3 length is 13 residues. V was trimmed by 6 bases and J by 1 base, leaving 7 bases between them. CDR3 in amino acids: CASRRGSGNTIYF. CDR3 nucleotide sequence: TGTGCCAGCAGACGGGGATCTGGAAACACCATATATTTT.

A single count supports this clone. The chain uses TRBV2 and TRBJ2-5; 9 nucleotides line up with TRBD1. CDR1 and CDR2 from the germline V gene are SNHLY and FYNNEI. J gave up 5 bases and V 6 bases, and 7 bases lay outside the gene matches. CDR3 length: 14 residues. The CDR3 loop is CASRATGGSETQYF. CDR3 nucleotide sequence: TGTGCCAGCAGGGCCACAGGGGGCTCGGAGACCCAGTACTTC.

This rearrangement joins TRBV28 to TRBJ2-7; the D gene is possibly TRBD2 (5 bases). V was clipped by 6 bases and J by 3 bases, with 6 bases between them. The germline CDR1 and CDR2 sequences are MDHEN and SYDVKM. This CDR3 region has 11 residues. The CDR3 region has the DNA TGTGCCAGCAGCCGGGGCTACGAGCAGTACTTC. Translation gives CASSRGYEQYF. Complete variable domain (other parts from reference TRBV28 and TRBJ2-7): DVKVTQSSRYLVKRTGEKVFLECVQDMDHENMFWYRQDPGLGLRLIYFSYDVKMKEKGDIPEGYSVSREKKERFSLILESASTNQTSMYLCASSRGYEQYFGPGTRLTVT.

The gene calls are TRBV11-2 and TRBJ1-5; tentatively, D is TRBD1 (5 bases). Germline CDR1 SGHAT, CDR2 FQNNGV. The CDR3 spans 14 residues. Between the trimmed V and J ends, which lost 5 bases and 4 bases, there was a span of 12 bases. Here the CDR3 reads CASSPGGKNQPQHF. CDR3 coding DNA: TGTGCCAGCAGCCCTGGGGGGAAAAATCAGCCCCAGCATTTT.

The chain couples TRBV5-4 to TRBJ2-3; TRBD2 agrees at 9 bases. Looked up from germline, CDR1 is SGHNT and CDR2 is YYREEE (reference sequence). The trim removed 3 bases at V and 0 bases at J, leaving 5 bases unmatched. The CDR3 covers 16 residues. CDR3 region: CASSSASGTSTDTQYF. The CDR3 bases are TGTGCCAGCAGCTCCGCTAGCGGGACGAGCACAGATACGCAGTATTTT.

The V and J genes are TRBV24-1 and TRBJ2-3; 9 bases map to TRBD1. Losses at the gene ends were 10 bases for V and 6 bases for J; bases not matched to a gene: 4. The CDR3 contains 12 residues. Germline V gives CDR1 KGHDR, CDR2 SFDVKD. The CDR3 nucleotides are TGTGCCACACAGGGGGCGCGTGATACGCAGTATTTT. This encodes CATQGARDTQYF.

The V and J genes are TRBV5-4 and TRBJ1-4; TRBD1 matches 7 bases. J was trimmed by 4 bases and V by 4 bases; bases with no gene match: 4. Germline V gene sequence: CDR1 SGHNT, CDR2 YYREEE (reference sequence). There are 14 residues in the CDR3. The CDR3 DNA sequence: TGTGCCAGCAGCCTGGGACAGAATAATGAAAAACTGTTTTTT. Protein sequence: CASSLGQNNEKLFF.

The CDR3 reads CASRGWSTDTQYF. CDR3 bases: TGTGCCAGTCGCGGATGGAGCACAGATACGCAGTATTTT. The chain links TRBV27 to TRBJ2-3; D call uncertain. This CDR3 is 13 amino acids long. With 9 bases removed from V and 0 bases from J, the gap between germline ends came to 10 bases. CDR1 and CDR2 (germline): MNHEY, SMNVEV (reference sequence).

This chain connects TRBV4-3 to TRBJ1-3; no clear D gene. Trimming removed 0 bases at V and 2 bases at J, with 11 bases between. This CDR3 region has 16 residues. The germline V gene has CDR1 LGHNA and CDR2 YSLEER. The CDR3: CASSQDGGYAGNTIYF. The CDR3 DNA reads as TGCGCCAGCAGCCAAGATGGAGGGTACGCTGGAAACACCATATATTTT.

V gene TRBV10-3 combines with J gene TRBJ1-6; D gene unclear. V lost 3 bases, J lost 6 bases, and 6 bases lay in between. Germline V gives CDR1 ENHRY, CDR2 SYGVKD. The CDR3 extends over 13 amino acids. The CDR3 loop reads CAISEWSNSPLHF. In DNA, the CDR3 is TGTGCCATCAGTGAATGGAGTAATTCACCCCTCCACTTT.

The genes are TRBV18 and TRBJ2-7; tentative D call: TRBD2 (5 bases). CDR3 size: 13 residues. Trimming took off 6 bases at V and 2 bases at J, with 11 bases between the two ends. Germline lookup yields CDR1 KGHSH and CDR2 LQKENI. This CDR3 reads CASSRTGTYEQYF. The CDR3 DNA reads TGTGCCAGCTCTCGGACGGGAACCTACGAGCAGTACTTC.

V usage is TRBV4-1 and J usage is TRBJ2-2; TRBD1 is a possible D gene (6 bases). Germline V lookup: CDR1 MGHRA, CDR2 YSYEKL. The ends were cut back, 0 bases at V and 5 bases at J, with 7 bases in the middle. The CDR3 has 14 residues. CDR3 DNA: TGCGCCAGCAGCCAAGAGGGACATACCGGGGAGCTGTTTTTT. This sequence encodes CASSQEGHTGELFF.